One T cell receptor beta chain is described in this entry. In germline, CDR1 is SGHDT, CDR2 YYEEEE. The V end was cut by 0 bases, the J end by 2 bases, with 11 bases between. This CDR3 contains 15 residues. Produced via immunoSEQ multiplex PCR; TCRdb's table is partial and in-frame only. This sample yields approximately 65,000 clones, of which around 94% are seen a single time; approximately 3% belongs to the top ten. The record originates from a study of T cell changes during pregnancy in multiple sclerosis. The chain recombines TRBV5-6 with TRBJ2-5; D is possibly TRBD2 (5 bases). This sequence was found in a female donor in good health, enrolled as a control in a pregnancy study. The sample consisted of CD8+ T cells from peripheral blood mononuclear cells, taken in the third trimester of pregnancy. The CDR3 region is CASSLGGRTQETQYF. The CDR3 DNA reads TGTGCCAGCAGCTTGGGAGGGAGAACTCAAGAGACCCAGTACTTC.